Each of the 7 T cell receptor beta chains below was sequenced from the same sample in a study of control samples from healthy donors and cancer patients. Sequencing was performed with immunoSEQ multiplex PCR; in TCRdb, only in-frame clones are kept and a portion is missing. This sample has under 200,000 clones; 93% occur once, and the top ten carry over 3.5%. Input material: blood. The receptors derive from an older woman in good health.

V and J are TRBV7-2 and TRBJ2-4, with a possible D match to TRBD2 (6 bases). CDR3 length equals 13 residues. Trimming removed 1 base at V and 5 bases at J, with 6 bases between. Germline CDR1 SGHTA, CDR2 FQGNSA. The CDR3 nucleotides are TGTGCCAGCAGCTTAGAGCGGGAAAACATTCAGTACTTC. Translating it yields CASSLERENIQYF.

This clone was seen more than once but under ten times. The V and J genes are TRBV10-3 and TRBJ1-1; D may be TRBD1 (5 bases). The germline V gene has CDR1 ENHRY and CDR2 SYGVKD. Between the trimmed V and J ends, which lost 7 bases and 4 bases, there was a span of 16 bases. The CDR3 runs 14 residues. The CDR3 is CAITQGDFSTEAFF. The CDR3 coding sequence is TGTGCCATCACCCAGGGCGACTTTTCCACTGAAGCTTTCTTT.

The chain couples TRBV7-2 to TRBJ1-4, with D tentatively TRBD1 (5 bases). V lost 5 bases and J lost 8, with 15 bases in between. The CDR3 sequence is 14 residues long. Germline V gives CDR1 SGHTA, CDR2 FQGNSA. The DNA for the CDR3 is TGTGCCAGCAGCCCTCCGGGACGGCCGGAAAAACTGTTTTTT. Translating it yields CASSPPGRPEKLFF.

This clone was detected once. J is TRBJ1-4 and V is TRBV27; 7 bases are shared with TRBD1. The CDR3 length is 14 residues. The germline CDR1 and CDR2 sequences are MNHEY and SMNVEV (reference sequence). Trimming took 4 bases from V and 1 from J; bases not matched to a gene: 0. The CDR3 nucleotides are TGTGCCAGCAGTTGGGACAGAACTAATGAAAAACTGTTTTTT. Protein sequence: CASSWDRTNEKLFF.

A few counts support this clone. J is TRBJ2-3 and V is TRBV4-3, with 7 bases identical to TRBD2. CDR1 LGHNA and CDR2 YSLEER come from the germline V gene. The CDR3 is made up of 17 amino acids. V lost 0 bases, J lost 4 bases, and 10 bases stayed unmatched. The CDR3, as DNA: TGCGCCAGCAGCCAAGATTATTCTCCGGGACTACCAGATACGCAGTATTTT. Translating gives CASSQDYSPGLPDTQYF.

The V and J genes are TRBV2 and TRBJ2-7; 8 positions match TRBD2. This CDR3 spans 15 amino acids. Germline CDR1 and CDR2: SNHLY and FYNNEI. Losses at the gene ends were 6 bases for V and 1 base for J; bases not matched to a gene: 8. This CDR3 is CASRYGTSGSYEQYF. The CDR3 nucleotides read TGTGCCAGCAGGTACGGGACTAGTGGGTCCTACGAGCAGTACTTC.

The table lists this clone with a count of one. Other DNA sequences from this sample encode an identical CDR3 as well. The chain couples TRBV27 to TRBJ1-5, with D perhaps matching TRBD1 (5 bases). The CDR3 is made up of 15 amino acids. The V end was cut by 10 bases, the J end by 3 bases, with 19 bases between. Germline V gene lookup returns CDR1 MNHEY and CDR2 SMNVEV (reference sequence). The CDR3 here is CANRNYAGTNQPQHF. The CDR3 nucleotides read TGTGCCAACAGGAATTACGCAGGGACCAATCAGCCCCAGCATTTT.